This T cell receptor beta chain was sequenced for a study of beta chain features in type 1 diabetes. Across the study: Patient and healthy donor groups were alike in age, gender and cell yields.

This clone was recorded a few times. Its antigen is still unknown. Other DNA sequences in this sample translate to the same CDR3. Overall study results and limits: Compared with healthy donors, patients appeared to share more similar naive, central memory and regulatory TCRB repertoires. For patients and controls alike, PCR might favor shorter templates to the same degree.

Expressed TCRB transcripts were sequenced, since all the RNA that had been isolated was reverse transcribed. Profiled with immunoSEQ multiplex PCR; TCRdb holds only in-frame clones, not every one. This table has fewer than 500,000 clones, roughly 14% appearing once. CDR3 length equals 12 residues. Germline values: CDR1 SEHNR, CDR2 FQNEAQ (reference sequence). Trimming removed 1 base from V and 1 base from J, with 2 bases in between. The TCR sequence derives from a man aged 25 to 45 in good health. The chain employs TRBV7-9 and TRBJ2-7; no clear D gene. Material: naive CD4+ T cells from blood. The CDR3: CASSLVSYEQYF. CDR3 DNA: TGTGCCAGCAGCTTAGTATCCTACGAGCAGTACTTC.